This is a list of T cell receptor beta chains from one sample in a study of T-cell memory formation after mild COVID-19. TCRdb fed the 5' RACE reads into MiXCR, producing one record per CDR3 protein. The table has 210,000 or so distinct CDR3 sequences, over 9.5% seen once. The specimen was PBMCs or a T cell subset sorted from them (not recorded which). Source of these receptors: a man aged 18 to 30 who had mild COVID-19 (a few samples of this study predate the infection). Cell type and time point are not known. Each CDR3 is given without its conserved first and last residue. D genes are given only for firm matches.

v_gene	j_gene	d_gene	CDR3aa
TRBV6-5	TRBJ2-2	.	ASSYSIMASTGELF
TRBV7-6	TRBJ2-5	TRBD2	ASSSLVAGGVETQY
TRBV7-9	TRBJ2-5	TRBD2	ASSSRGVQETQY
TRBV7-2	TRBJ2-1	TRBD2	ASSLSGASGLSSYNEQF
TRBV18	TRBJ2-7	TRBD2	ASSPKLAGEHEQY
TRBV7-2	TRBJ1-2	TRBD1	ASSPGQGPNGYT
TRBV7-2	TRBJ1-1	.	ASSFDRTEAF
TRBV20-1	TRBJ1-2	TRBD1	SAATGLYGYT
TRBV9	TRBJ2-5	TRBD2	ASSVGGSGAETQY
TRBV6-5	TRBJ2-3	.	ASSYRELGTDTQY
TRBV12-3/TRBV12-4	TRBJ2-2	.	ASSLWQTTGELF
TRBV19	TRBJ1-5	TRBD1	ASSSLQGANQPQH
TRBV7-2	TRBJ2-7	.	ASTTGTRYEQY
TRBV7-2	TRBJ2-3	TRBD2	ASSLQSGATDTQY
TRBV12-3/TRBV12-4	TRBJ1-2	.	ASSLTRPTAYGYT
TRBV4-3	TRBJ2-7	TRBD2	ASSQHYSGGSYEQY
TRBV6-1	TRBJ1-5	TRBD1	ASVPSRQGKNQPQH
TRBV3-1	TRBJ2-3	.	ASSQEGAITQY
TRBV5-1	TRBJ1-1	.	ASGTDRLTTEAF
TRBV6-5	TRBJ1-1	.	ASSYSVVGVNTEAF
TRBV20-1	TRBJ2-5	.	SASDPQKETQY
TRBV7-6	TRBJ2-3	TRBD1	ASSLIYRGEGDTQY
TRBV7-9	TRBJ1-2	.	ASSYSLDYGYT
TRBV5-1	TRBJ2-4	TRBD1	ASSPPGQGTNPAKNIQY
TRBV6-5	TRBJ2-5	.	ASSIVGGGETQY
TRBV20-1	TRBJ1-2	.	SANMGGGNYGYT
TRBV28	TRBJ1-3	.	ASSLAVRSGNTIY
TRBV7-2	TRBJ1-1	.	ASSLRGMGVEAF
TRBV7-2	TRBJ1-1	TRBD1	ASSLLGTGDTEAF
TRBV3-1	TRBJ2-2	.	ASSQSPSGELF
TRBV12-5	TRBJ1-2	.	ASGSTKDHGYT
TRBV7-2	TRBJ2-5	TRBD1	ASSLGTGTVETQY
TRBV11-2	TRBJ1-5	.	ASSSTGGRNQPQH
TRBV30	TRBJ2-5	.	AWSIGQETQY
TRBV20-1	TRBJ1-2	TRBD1	SARVQGARGYT
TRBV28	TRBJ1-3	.	ASIQGTGNTIY
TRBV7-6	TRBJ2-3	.	ASSELEGRRSSTDTQY
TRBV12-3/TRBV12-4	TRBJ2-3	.	ASSFEERDTQY
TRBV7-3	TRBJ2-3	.	ASSLSREDTQY
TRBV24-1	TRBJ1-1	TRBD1	ATRSGQGLNTEAF
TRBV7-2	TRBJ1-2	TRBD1	ASSPGTGLNYGYT
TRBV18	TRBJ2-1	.	ASSPPAGTAYNEQF
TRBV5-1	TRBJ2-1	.	ASSLERGNEQF
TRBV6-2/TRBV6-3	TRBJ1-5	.	ASSYGVSERGSNQPQH
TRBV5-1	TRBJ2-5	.	ASSLGGAAGETQY
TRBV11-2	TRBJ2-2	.	ASSLSGYTGELF